This T cell receptor (beta chain) is from a study of blood T cell repertoires in COVID-19. Study background: Sites across the United States, Italy and Spain contributed samples from acute and convalescent COVID-19. Sample material is recorded as cDNA or gDNA derived from T cells, B-cell-depleted T cells, or PBMCs.

Authors' processing steps: Nucleated cell number was recorded as an estimate derived from reference gene primer amplification. Data came from immunoSEQ multiplex PCR; TCRdb stores just in-frame clones and leaves some out. V, J and clone size were drawn from that table, and D and trimming were deduced from the DNA. The table has approximately 200,000 clones, about 80% seen once. Germline values: CDR1 SNHLY, CDR2 FYNNEI. CDR3 length: 15 amino acids. V was shortened by 2 bases and J by 7 bases, with 15 bases between the two germline ends. The sequence came from a human donor with acute or convalescent COVID-19. The donor label of this sample is uncertain. The chain combines TRBV2 with TRBJ1-5; D call uncertain. The sequenced sample was peripheral blood. Here the CDR3 DNA reads TGTGCCAGCAGTGAATATCCGGAGGGAGGGCAGCCCCAGCATTTT. It translates to CASSEYPEGGQPQHF.